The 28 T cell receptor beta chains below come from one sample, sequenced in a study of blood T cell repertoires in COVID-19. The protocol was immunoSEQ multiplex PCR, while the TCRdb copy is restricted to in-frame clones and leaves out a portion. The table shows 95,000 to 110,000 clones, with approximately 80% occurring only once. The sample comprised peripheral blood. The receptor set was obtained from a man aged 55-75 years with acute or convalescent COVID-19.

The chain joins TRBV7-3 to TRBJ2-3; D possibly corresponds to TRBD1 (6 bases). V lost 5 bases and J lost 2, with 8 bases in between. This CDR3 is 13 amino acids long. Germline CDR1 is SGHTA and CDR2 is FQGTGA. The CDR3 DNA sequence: TGTGCCAGCAGCGCAGGGGTCACAGATACGCAGTATTTT. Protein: CASSAGVTDTQYF.

CDR3 sequence reads: CASSLQIAKNIQYF. The DNA for the CDR3 is TGTGCCAGCAGCCTTCAGATAGCCAAAAACATTCAGTACTTC. The chain is built from TRBV7-2 and TRBJ2-4; no clear D. CDR1 is SGHTA, CDR2 FQGNSA, per germline. The length of the CDR3 is 14 residues. With 5 bases removed from V and 0 bases from J, the gap between germline ends came to 8 bases.

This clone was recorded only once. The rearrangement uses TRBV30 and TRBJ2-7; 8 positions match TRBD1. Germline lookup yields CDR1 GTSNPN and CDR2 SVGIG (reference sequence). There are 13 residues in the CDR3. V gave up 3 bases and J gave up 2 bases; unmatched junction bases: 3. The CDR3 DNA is TGTGCCTGGAGCGCGGACAGGGCCTACGAGCAGTACTTC. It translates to CAWSADRAYEQYF.

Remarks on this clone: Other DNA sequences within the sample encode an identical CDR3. CDR3: CASSHLAGWGQGTDTQYF. DNA for the CDR3: TGCGCCAGCAGCCACCTAGCGGGGTGGGGTCAGGGCACAGATACGCAGTATTTT. The chain combines TRBV5-1 with TRBJ2-3; 9 bases map to TRBD2. The CDR3 extends over 18 amino acids. With 4 bases clipped from V and 1 base from J, the junction kept 13 bases outside the gene matches. Germline CDR1 is SGHRS and CDR2 is YFSETQ.

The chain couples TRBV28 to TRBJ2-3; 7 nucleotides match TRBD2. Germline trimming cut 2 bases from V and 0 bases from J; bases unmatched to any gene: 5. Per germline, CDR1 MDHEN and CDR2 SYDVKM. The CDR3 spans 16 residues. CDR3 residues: CASSLTSSGSTDTQYF. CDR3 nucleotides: TGTGCCAGCAGTTTAACGAGTAGCGGGAGCACAGATACGCAGTATTTT.

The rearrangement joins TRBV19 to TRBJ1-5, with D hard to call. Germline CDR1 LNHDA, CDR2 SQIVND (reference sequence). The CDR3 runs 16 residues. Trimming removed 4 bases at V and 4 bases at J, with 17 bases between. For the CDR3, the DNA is TGTGCCAGTAGTACCCTGAGGAGGGCGGGAAATCAGCCCCAGCATTTT. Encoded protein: CASSTLRRAGNQPQHF.

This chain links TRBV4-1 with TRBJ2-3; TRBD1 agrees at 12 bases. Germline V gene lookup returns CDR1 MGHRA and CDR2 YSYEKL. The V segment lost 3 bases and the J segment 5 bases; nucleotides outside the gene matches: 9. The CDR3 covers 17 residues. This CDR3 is CASSHEGTGGAGDTQYF. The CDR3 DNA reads TGCGCCAGCAGCCATGAAGGGACAGGGGGCGCAGGAGATACGCAGTATTTT.

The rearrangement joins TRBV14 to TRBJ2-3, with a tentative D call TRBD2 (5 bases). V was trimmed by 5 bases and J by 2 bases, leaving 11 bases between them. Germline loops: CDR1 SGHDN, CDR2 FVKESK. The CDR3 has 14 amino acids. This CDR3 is CASSGGHLTDTQYF. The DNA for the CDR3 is TGTGCCAGCAGCGGAGGCCACCTCACAGATACGCAGTATTTT.

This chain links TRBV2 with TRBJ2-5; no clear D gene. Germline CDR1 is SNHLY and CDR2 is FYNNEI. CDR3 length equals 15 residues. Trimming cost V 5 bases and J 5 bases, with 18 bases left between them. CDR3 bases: TGTGCCAGCAGTCTTGAGATGGCGGTTTCGGAGACCCAGTACTTC. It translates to CASSLEMAVSETQYF.

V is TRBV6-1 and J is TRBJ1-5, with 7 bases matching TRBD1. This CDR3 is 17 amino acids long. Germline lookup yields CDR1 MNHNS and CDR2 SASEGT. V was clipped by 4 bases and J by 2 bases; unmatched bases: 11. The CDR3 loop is CASSAKRKGAGNQPQHF. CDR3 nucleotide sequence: TGTGCCAGCAGTGCCAAACGAAAGGGGGCTGGCAATCAGCCCCAGCATTTT.

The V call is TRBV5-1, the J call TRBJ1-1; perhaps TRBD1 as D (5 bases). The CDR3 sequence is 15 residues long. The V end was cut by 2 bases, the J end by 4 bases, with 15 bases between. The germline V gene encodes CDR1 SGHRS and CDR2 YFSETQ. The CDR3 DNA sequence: TGCGCCAGCAGCTTAGGGATACATGGGGCCACTGAAGCTTTCTTT. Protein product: CASSLGIHGATEAFF.

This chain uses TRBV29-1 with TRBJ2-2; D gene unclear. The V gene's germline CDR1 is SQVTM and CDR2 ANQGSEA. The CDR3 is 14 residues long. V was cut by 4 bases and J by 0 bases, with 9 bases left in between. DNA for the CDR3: TGCAGCGTTGTAGCTCCCCCGAACACCGGGGAGCTGTTTTTT. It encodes CSVVAPPNTGELFF.

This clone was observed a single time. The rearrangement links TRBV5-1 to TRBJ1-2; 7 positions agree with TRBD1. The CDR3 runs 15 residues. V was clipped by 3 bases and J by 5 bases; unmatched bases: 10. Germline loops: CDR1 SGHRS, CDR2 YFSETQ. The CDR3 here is CASSSDRASRYGYTF. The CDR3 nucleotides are TGCGCCAGCAGCTCCGACAGGGCCTCTCGGTATGGCTACACCTTC.

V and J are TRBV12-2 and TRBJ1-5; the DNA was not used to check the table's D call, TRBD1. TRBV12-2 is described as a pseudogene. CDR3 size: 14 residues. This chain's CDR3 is CASRRTGGNQPQHF. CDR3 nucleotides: TGTGCAAGTCGCAGAACAGGGGGCAATCAGCCCCAGCATTTT.

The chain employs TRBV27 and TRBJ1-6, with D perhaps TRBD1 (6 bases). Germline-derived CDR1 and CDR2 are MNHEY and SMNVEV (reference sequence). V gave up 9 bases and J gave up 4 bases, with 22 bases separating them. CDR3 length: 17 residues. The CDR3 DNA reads TGTGCCAGATCCGGGACACCCCCCAAGGAATATAATTCACCCCTCCACTTT. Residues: CARSGTPPKEYNSPLHF.

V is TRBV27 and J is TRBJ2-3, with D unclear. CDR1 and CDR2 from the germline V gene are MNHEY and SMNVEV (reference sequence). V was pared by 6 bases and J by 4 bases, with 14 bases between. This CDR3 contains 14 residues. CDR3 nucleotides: TGTGCCAGCAGATTAGGGCTAAACTCAGATACGCAGTATTTT. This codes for CASRLGLNSDTQYF.

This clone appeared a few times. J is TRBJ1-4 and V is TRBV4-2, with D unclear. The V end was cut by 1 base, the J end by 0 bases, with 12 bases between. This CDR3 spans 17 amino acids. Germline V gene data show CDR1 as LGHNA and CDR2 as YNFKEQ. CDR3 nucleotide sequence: TGTGCCAGCAGCCAAGTTTCCTACAGTGCAACTAATGAAAAACTGTTTTTT. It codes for CASSQVSYSATNEKLFF.

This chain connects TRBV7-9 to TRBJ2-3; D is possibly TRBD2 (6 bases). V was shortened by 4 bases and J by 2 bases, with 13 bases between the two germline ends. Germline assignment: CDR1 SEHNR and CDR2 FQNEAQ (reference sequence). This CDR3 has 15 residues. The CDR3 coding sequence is TGTGCCAGCAGCTCAGAAAGCGGGTCCACAGATACGCAGTATTTT. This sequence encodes CASSSESGSTDTQYF.

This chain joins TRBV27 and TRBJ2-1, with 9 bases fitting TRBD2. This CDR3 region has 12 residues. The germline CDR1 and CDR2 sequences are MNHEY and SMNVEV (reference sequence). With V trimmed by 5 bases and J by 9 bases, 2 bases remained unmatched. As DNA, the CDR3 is TGTGCCAGCAGTCGAGCGGGAGGTGAGCAGTTCTTC. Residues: CASSRAGGEQFF.

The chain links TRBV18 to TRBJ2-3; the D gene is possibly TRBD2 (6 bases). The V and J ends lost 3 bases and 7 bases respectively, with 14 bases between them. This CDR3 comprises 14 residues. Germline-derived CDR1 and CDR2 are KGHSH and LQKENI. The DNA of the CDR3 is TGTGCCAGCTCACCCTCCCAGGGCGGGAATACGCAGTATTTT. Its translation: CASSPSQGGNTQYF.

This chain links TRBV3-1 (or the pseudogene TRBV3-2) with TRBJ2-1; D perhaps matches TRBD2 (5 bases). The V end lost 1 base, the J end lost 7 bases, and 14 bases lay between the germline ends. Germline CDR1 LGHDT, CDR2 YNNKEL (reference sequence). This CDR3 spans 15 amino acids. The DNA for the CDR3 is TGTGCCAGCAGCCAAGGGACTTCATCGTGGAATGAGCAGTTCTTC. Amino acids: CASSQGTSSWNEQFF.

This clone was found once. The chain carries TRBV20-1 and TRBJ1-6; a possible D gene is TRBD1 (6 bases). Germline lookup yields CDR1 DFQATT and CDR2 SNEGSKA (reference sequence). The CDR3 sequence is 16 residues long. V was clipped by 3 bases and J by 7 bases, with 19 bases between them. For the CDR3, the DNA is TGCAGTGCTAGTGGGACGTACAGGGTCGGCAATTCACCCCTCCACTTT. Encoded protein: CSASGTYRVGNSPLHF.

This CDR3 is CASSIDLDRSNQPQHF. CDR3 nucleotide sequence: TGTGCCAGTAGTATAGATCTCGACAGGAGCAATCAGCCCCAGCATTTT. The chain has TRBV19 and TRBJ1-5, with TRBD1 as a possible D gene (6 bases). Deletions cut 0 bases from V and 1 base from J, with 10 bases between. This CDR3 comprises 16 residues. Germline values: CDR1 LNHDA, CDR2 SQIVND (reference sequence).

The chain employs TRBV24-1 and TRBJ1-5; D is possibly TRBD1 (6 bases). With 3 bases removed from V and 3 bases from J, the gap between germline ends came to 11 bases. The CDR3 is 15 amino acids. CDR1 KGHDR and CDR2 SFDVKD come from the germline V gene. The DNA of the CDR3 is TGTGCCACCAGTGATGGGGGGGCCCTCAATCAGCCCCAGCATTTT. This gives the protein CATSDGGALNQPQHF.

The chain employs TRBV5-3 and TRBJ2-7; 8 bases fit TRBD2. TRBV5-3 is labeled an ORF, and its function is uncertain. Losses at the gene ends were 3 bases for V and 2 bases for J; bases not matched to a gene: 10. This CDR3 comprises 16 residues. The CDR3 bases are TGTGCCAGAAGCTCCCCCCCGCGGGGGGAAGCCTACGAGCAGTACTTC. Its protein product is CARSSPPRGEAYEQYF.

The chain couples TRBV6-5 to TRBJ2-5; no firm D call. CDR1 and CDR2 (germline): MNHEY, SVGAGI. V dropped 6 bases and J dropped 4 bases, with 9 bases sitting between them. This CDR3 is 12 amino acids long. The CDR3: CASRGSGETQYF. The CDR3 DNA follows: TGTGCCAGCAGGGGCAGTGGAGAGACCCAGTACTTC.

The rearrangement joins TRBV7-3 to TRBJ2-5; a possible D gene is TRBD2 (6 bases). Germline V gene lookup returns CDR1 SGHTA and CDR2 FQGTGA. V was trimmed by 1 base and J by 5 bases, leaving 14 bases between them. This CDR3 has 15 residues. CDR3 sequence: CASSLRHIGGETQYF. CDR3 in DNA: TGTGCCAGCAGCTTAAGGCACATTGGAGGGGAGACCCAGTACTTC.

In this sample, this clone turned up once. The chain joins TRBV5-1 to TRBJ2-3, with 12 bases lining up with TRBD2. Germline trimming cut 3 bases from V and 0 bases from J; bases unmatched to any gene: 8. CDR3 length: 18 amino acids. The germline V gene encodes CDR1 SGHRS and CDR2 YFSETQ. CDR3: CASSSQATSGRSTDTQYF. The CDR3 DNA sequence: TGCGCCAGCAGCTCCCAGGCCACTAGCGGGAGGAGCACAGATACGCAGTATTTT.